One sample yielded the 8 T cell receptor beta chains listed below, sequenced in a study of blood T cell repertoires in COVID-19. The repertoire was sequenced with immunoSEQ multiplex PCR; TCRdb's copy has only in-frame clones and lacks some. The table records about 83,000 clones, around 88% of them present only once. The sample comprised peripheral blood. The receptor set was obtained from a man in his forties or fifties with active COVID-19.

V usage is TRBV11-2 and J usage is TRBJ2-7; TRBD1 matches 9 bases. From germline, CDR1 is SGHAT and CDR2 FQNNGV. Trimming at V came to 5 bases and at J to 6 bases, leaving 11 bases not matched to a gene. CDR3 length equals 15 residues. In nucleotides, the CDR3 is TGTGCCAGCAGCCGTGTACAGGGGGCGCAATTCGAGCAGTACTTC. Amino acid sequence: CASSRVQGAQFEQYF.

V usage is TRBV7-3 and J usage is TRBJ2-2, with 11 bases identical to TRBD2. J lost 3 bases, V lost 4 bases, and 4 bases had no gene match. Germline V lookup: CDR1 SGHTA, CDR2 FQGTGA. CDR3 length equals 16 residues. CDR3 bases: TGTGCCAGCAGCTCAATAGCGGGAGGGCACACCGGGGAGCTGTTTTTT. It encodes CASSSIAGGHTGELFF.

This rearrangement joins TRBV18 to TRBJ2-7; tentatively, D is TRBD1 (5 bases). The CDR3 is made up of 13 amino acids. Trimming cost V 3 bases and J 5 bases, with 11 bases left between them. The germline V gene has CDR1 KGHSH and CDR2 LQKENI. CDR3 sequence (DNA): TGTGCCAGCTCACCGGGGCAAACCAACGAGCAGTACTTC. It is translated as CASSPGQTNEQYF.

The chain has TRBV24-1 and TRBJ2-2; the match to TRBD2 covers 9 bases. This CDR3 comprises 17 residues. Germline trimming cut 3 bases from V and 5 bases from J; bases unmatched to any gene: 9. CDR1 is KGHDR and CDR2 is SFDVKD in the germline V gene. The CDR3: CATSDVSSGRGTGELFF. In DNA, the CDR3 is TGTGCCACCAGTGATGTAAGTAGCGGGAGAGGAACCGGGGAGCTGTTTTTT.

The rearrangement links TRBV7-2 to TRBJ2-3, with TRBD2 matching over 13 bases. CDR1 and CDR2 (germline): SGHTA, FQGNSA. The V and J ends lost 5 bases and 5 bases, in that order; junction bases with no gene match: 7. The CDR3 extends over 16 amino acids. The CDR3 region has the DNA TGTGCCAGCAGCCCTAGACTAGCGGGGGGCGGAGATACGCAGTATTTT. Protein: CASSPRLAGGGDTQYF.

V gene TRBV11-3 combines with J gene TRBJ2-3; 7 bases are shared with TRBD1. Germline CDR1 reads SGHNT; CDR2 reads YENEEA. CDR3 length equals 14 residues. The V and J ends lost 4 bases and 3 bases, in that order; junction bases with no gene match: 4. The CDR3 coding sequence is TGTGCCAGCAGCTCGGCCAGGGGGACAGATACGCAGTATTTT. Translated, it gives CASSSARGTDTQYF.

This clone was recorded only once. The chain links TRBV25-1 to TRBJ2-5, with a tentative D call TRBD2 (5 bases). Germline loops: CDR1 MGHDK, CDR2 SYGVNS. Trimming pared 0 bases from V and 3 bases from J, leaving 17 bases between. This CDR3 is built from 17 residues. Here the CDR3 reads CASSEYRGISHEETQYF. In DNA form, the CDR3 reads TGTGCCAGCAGTGAATATCGGGGTATCTCTCATGAAGAGACCCAGTACTTC.

The CDR3 region has the DNA TGTGCCAGCAGTGATTTCTATAGGCTAGCGGGAGGGGCCTACGAGCAGTACTTC. Encoded protein: CASSDFYRLAGGAYEQYF. The chain combines TRBV6-1 with TRBJ2-7; 12 bases are shared with TRBD2. This CDR3 has 18 residues. CDR1 is MNHNS, CDR2 SASEGT, per germline. The V gene end was trimmed by 3 bases and the J gene end by 2 bases; junction bases not matched to a gene: 11.